This T cell receptor (beta chain) was identified during a study of blood T cells in healthy people across ages. The second PCR ran about 6 to 12 cycles with a sample-barcoded 5' primer and J-beta primers. TCRdb re-called the 5' RACE reads with MiXCR, one entry per CDR3 protein. Here the sample spans 780,000 or so distinct CDR3 sequences, around 50% being singletons. A single count supports this clonotype. A read error may account for a junction end that differs from germline. The CDR3 loop spans 15 amino acids. The germline gives CDR1 SGHTA, CDR2 FQGNSA. Specimen: blood. This chain connects TRBV7-2 to TRBJ1-1, with D possibly TRBD1 on 5 matching bases. The sequence was obtained from a man aged 40-49 years in good health. This CDR3 is CAGRWSVGGWTEAFF. The CDR3, as DNA: TGTGCCGGCAGATGGTCCGTGGGGGGGTGGACTGAAGCTTTCTTT.